This T cell receptor beta chain was sequenced for a study of control samples from healthy donors and cancer patients. Generated by immunoSEQ multiplex PCR, the TCRdb table keeps only in-frame clones and is missing some. The sample contains 100,000 to 150,000 clones, over 75% of which appear only once. This CDR3 has 15 amino acids. Germline CDR1 reads LGHDT; CDR2 reads YNNKEL (reference sequence). V was shortened by 0 bases and J by 4 bases, with 12 bases between the two germline ends. The specimen was blood. This receptor was taken from a man aged 50 to 60 in good health. The chain employs TRBV3-1 (or the pseudogene TRBV3-2) and TRBJ1-2; D ambiguous. The CDR3, as DNA: TGTGCCAGCAGCCAAGATCTTACCAGTAGCTATGGCTACACCTTC. Encoded protein: CASSQDLTSSYGYTF.